These 25 T cell receptor beta chains came from one sample sequenced in a study of blood T cell repertoires in COVID-19. Sequencing used immunoSEQ multiplex PCR; TCRdb keeps in-frame clones, though not all of them. The data contain approximately 340,000 clones, approximately 93% of them singletons. Sequences were obtained from PBMCs or T cells enriched from blood (not recorded which). Receptor source: a woman aged 40 to 55 who had been exposed to COVID-19.

The chain employs TRBV3-1 (or the pseudogene TRBV3-2) and TRBJ2-1, with TRBD2 matching over 7 bases. This CDR3 is 15 amino acids long. Germline lookup yields CDR1 LGHDT and CDR2 YNNKEL (reference sequence). Unmatched junction bases numbered 4, after V lost 1 base and J lost 4 bases. CDR3 nucleotides: TGTGCCAGCAGCCAAGGGGCGGGAGTATACAATGAGCAGTTCTTC. Translating gives CASSQGAGVYNEQFF.

The chain carries TRBV5-1 and TRBJ2-3; possible D gene TRBD1, 5 bases. Per germline, CDR1 SGHRS and CDR2 YFSETQ. The CDR3 loop spans 13 amino acids. Trimming left V 5 bases short and J 1 base short, with 8 bases between. CDR3 residues: CASRQTGTDTQYF. The DNA for the CDR3 is TGCGCCAGCAGGCAGACAGGCACAGATACGCAGTATTTT.

This sequence joins TRBV12-5 and TRBJ2-7, with D perhaps matching TRBD1 (5 bases). CDR1 is LGHNT and CDR2 is FRNRAP in the germline V gene. The V end lost 1 base, the J end lost 0 bases, and 7 bases lay between the germline ends. CDR3 size: 14 residues. DNA of the CDR3: TGTGCTAGTGGTTTGGACAGGACCTCCTACGAGCAGTACTTC. Protein sequence: CASGLDRTSYEQYF.

The genes are TRBV7-9 and TRBJ1-6; D ambiguous. CDR1 and CDR2 from the germline V gene are SEHNR and FQNEAQ (reference sequence). Trimming pared 5 bases from V and 2 bases from J, leaving 10 bases between. The CDR3 is 15 residues long. The CDR3 region has the DNA TGTGCCAGCAGCCCGGTACGGGCCTATAATTCACCCCTCCACTTT. Residues: CASSPVRAYNSPLHF.

This sequence joins TRBV25-1 and TRBJ2-7, with 13 bases that match TRBD2. Germline values: CDR1 MGHDK, CDR2 SYGVNS. The CDR3 has 15 residues. J was trimmed by 2 bases and V by 4 bases; bases with no gene match: 2. Written as DNA, the CDR3 is TGTGCCAGCAGTGGGGGACTAGCGGGGACCTACGAGCAGTACTTC. It translates to CASSGGLAGTYEQYF.

This chain links TRBV7-8 with TRBJ1-3, with 7 bases matching TRBD1. The CDR3 consists of 15 residues. V lost 5 bases and J lost 4; bases outside the gene matches: 8. From germline, CDR1 is SGHVS and CDR2 FQNEAQ. The CDR3 protein is CASSLRQGSGNTIYF. The CDR3 DNA reads as TGTGCCAGCAGCCTTCGACAGGGATCAGGAAACACCATATATTTT. The entire variable domain, with the rest obtained from reference TRBV7-8 and TRBJ1-3, is as follows: GAGVSQSPRYKVAKRGQDVALRCDPISGHVSLFWYQQALGQGPEFLTYFQNEAQLDKSGLPSDRFFAERPEGSVSTLKIQRTQQEDSAVYLCASSLRQGSGNTIYFGEGSWLTVV.

The chain has TRBV2 and TRBJ2-7; the match to TRBD1 covers 9 bases. Germline V gene data show CDR1 as SNHLY and CDR2 as FYNNEI. CDR3 size: 13 residues. The CDR3: CANQDRGLYEQYF. DNA of the CDR3: TGTGCAAACCAGGACAGGGGTTTGTACGAGCAGTACTTC.

This chain links TRBV5-5 with TRBJ2-5, with TRBD2 matching 8 bases. V dropped 4 bases and J dropped 5; count of bases not matched to a gene: 7. Germline assignment: CDR1 SGHKS and CDR2 YYEKEE (reference sequence). The CDR3 extends over 14 amino acids. CDR3 coding DNA: TGTGCCAGCAGCAGATCCGGGACTAGGGAGACCCAGTACTTC. Translating gives CASSRSGTRETQYF.

The chain is built from TRBV5-4 and TRBJ2-2; 11 bases align to TRBD2. Trimming took 2 bases from V and 7 from J; bases not matched to a gene: 4. Germline lookup yields CDR1 SGHNT and CDR2 YYREEE (reference sequence). The CDR3 contains 15 residues. For the CDR3, the DNA is TGTGCCAGCAGCTTCCGGACTAGCGGGTACGGGGAGCTGTTTTTT. Protein sequence: CASSFRTSGYGELFF.

The chain employs TRBV5-1 and TRBJ2-7, with TRBD2 as a possible D gene (8 bases). V lost 4 bases and J 7 bases, leaving 21 bases between the germline ends. Per germline, CDR1 SGHRS and CDR2 YFSETQ. There are 15 residues in the CDR3. The CDR3 here is CASSPGGTAGAEQYF. DNA for the CDR3: TGCGCCAGCAGCCCGGGGGGGACAGCGGGAGCTGAGCAGTACTTC.

The chain recombines TRBV19 with TRBJ2-1; 7 nucleotides agree with TRBD2. The ends lost 4 bases at V and 7 bases at J; junction bases unmatched: 16. The CDR3 has 17 amino acids. Per the germline V gene, CDR1 is LNHDA and CDR2 is SQIVND (reference sequence). The CDR3 loop reads CASSNKGTSANPNEQFF. In DNA, the CDR3 is TGTGCCAGTAGTAACAAGGGAACTAGCGCAAATCCTAATGAGCAGTTCTTC. Full variable domain (missing parts from reference TRBV19 and TRBJ2-1): DGGITQSPKYLFRKEGQNVTLSCEQNLNHDAMYWYRQDPGQGLRLIYYSQIVNDFQKGDIAEGYSVSREKKESFPLTVTSAQKNPTAFYLCASSNKGTSANPNEQFFGPGTRLTVL.

V and J are TRBV18 and TRBJ1-1; possibly TRBD1 for D (5 bases). The V gene's germline CDR1 is KGHSH and CDR2 LQKENI. The CDR3 length is 15 residues. V was pared by 1 base and J by 6 bases, with 15 bases between. The CDR3 loop reads CASSPLGGGHPEAFF. In DNA, the CDR3 is TGTGCCAGCTCACCACTGGGGGGAGGCCACCCTGAAGCTTTCTTT.

This chain connects TRBV6-5 to TRBJ1-3, with D unresolved. Germline lookup yields CDR1 MNHEY and CDR2 SVGAGI. The CDR3 extends over 14 amino acids. Trimming pared 7 bases from V and 0 bases from J, leaving 10 bases between. CDR3 sequence reads: CASMRGSSGNTIYF. The CDR3 coding sequence is TGTGCCAGCATGCGCGGGAGCTCTGGAAACACCATATATTTT.

The chain recombines TRBV25-1 with TRBJ2-3; 8 bases are a match to TRBD2. Germline V gene sequence: CDR1 MGHDK, CDR2 SYGVNS. V lost 1 base and J lost 1; bases outside the gene matches: 1. The CDR3 covers 15 residues. The CDR3 region has the DNA TGTGCCAGCAGTGAATTCGGGGGGGGCACAGATACGCAGTATTTT. It translates to CASSEFGGGTDTQYF. Variable domain in full (rest from reference TRBV25-1 and TRBJ2-3): EADIYQTPRYLVIGTGKKITLECSQTMGHDKMYWYQQDPGMELHLIHYSYGVNSTEKGDLSSESTVSRIRTEHFPLTLESARPSHTSQYLCASSEFGGGTDTQYFGPGTRLTVL.

The V call is TRBV7-2, the J call TRBJ2-7; tentative D call: TRBD1 (6 bases). The CDR3 contains 15 residues. The germline gives CDR1 SGHTA, CDR2 FQGNSA. The germline V and J ends were trimmed by 1 base and 3 bases, with 13 bases remaining between them. The CDR3 DNA reads TGTGCCAGCAGCTTAGGGTCAGGGGCTCGCTACGAGCAGTACTTC. Its translation: CASSLGSGARYEQYF. The full variable domain, with the rest looked up from reference TRBV7-2 and TRBJ2-7, is GAGVSQSPSNKVTEKGKDVELRCDPISGHTALYWYRQSLGQGLEFLIYFQGNSAPDKSGLPSDRFSAERTGGSVSTLTIQRTQQEDSAVYLCASSLGSGARYEQYFGPGTRLTVT.

This clone has a single count. This chain connects TRBV29-1 to TRBJ2-3; D is undetermined. Looked up from germline, CDR1 is SQVTM and CDR2 is ANQGSEA. The CDR3 has 14 residues. The V end was cut by 7 bases, the J end by 1 base, with 15 bases between. Here the CDR3 reads CSADSQWGTDTQYF. CDR3 in DNA: TGCAGCGCCGACTCTCAGTGGGGCACAGATACGCAGTATTTT.

This chain links TRBV19 with TRBJ2-7, with D perhaps matching TRBD1 (6 bases). Germline-derived CDR1 and CDR2 are LNHDA and SQIVND (reference sequence). This CDR3 region has 16 residues. V lost 3 bases to trimming and J lost 2 bases, with 17 bases between them. The CDR3 loop is CASSILHQDSTYEQYF. The CDR3, as DNA: TGTGCCAGTAGTATCCTACATCAGGACAGTACCTACGAGCAGTACTTC.

The genes are TRBV11-2 and TRBJ2-1, with 12 bases aligning to TRBD1. CDR1 is SGHAT, CDR2 FQNNGV, per germline. The V gene end was trimmed by 3 bases and the J gene end by 8 bases; junction bases not matched to a gene: 14. The CDR3 extends over 18 amino acids. The CDR3 region has the DNA TGTGCCAGCAGCTTCCCCCGCCCGGGACAGGGGGCCAACTATGAGCAGTTCTTC. This codes for CASSFPRPGQGANYEQFF.

This rearrangement joins TRBV27 to TRBJ2-7, with 8 bases lining up with TRBD1. V shed 4 bases, J shed 4 bases, and the junction held 12 bases outside the gene matches. The CDR3 is 16 residues long. In germline, CDR1 is MNHEY, CDR2 SMNVEV (reference sequence). CDR3 sequence: CASSYRQGRISYEQYF. In DNA, the CDR3 is TGTGCCAGCAGTTATAGACAGGGGAGAATATCGTACGAGCAGTACTTC.

The V gene is TRBV27, the J gene TRBJ2-1; 10 nucleotides line up with TRBD2. The V and J ends lost 3 bases and 5 bases, in that order; junction bases with no gene match: 10. Germline values: CDR1 MNHEY, CDR2 SMNVEV (reference sequence). The CDR3 extends over 17 amino acids. CDR3 sequence (DNA): TGTGCCAGCAGTTTGAATTTAGCGGGAGGTAGGGACAATGAGCAGTTCTTC. Translated: CASSLNLAGGRDNEQFF.

This rearrangement joins TRBV12-3 or TRBV12-4 to TRBJ2-7, with 7 bases aligning to TRBD1. This CDR3 has 13 residues. V was pared by 5 bases and J by 7 bases, with 8 bases of the junction left unmatched. CDR3 amino acids: CASSLQTGLEQYF. Here the CDR3 DNA reads TGTGCCAGCAGTCTACAGACAGGGTTGGAGCAGTACTTC.

The chain recombines TRBV6-2 or TRBV6-3 with TRBJ1-1; TRBD1 agrees at 9 bases. Trimming removed 4 bases from V and 5 bases from J; junction bases left unmatched: 5. The CDR3 has 14 residues. Germline V gene lookup returns CDR1 MNHEY and CDR2 SVGEGT. This CDR3 is CASSSQGARTEAFF. In DNA form, the CDR3 reads TGTGCCAGCAGTTCACAGGGGGCGCGTACTGAAGCTTTCTTT.

The V call is TRBV19, the J call TRBJ1-2, with D perhaps TRBD1 (5 bases). This CDR3 comprises 13 residues. With 7 bases removed from V and 7 bases from J, the gap between germline ends came to 16 bases. In germline, CDR1 is LNHDA, CDR2 SQIVND (reference sequence). The DNA of the CDR3 is TGTGCCAGTACGGTGGTAGGGGTTGGTGGCTACACCTTC. Translation gives CASTVVGVGGYTF.

The genes are TRBV4-1 and TRBJ1-2; 7 bases are a match to TRBD1. Germline values: CDR1 MGHRA, CDR2 YSYEKL. The CDR3 sequence is 15 residues long. J was trimmed by 2 bases and V by 1 base; bases with no gene match: 4. This CDR3 reads CASSQGPTGNYGYTF. The CDR3 DNA reads TGCGCCAGCAGCCAAGGCCCGACAGGGAACTATGGCTACACCTTC.

This chain links TRBV4-2 with TRBJ2-1; D not resolved. In germline, CDR1 is LGHNA, CDR2 YNFKEQ. The CDR3 runs 17 residues. Trimming stripped 0 bases from V and 0 bases from J, with 12 bases between. The CDR3 coding sequence is TGTGCCAGCAGCCAAGATCGAACCAAGAGCTCCTACAATGAGCAGTTCTTC. It yields the protein CASSQDRTKSSYNEQFF.